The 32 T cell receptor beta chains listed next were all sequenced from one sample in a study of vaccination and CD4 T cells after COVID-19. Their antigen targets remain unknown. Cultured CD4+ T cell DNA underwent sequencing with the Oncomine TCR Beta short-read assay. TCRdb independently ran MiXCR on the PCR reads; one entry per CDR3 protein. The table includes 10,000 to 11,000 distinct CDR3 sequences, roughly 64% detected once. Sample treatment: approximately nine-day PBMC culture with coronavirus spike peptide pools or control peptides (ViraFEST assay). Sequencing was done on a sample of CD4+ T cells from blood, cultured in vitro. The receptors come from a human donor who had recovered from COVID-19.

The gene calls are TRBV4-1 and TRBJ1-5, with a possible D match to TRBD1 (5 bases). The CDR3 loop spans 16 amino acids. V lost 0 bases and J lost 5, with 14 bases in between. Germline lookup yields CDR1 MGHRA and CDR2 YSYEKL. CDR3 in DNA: TGCGCCAGCAGCCAAGAATGGGGAGGGGAGTATCAGCCCCAGCATTTT. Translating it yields CASSQEWGGEYQPQHF.

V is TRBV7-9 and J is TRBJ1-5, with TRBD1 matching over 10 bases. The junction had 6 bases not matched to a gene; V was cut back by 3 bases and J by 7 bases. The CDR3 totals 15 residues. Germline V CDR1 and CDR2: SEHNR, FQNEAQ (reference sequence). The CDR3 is CASSLTGGFSQPQHF. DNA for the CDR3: TGTGCCAGCAGCTTGACAGGGGGCTTTTCCCAGCCCCAGCATTTT.

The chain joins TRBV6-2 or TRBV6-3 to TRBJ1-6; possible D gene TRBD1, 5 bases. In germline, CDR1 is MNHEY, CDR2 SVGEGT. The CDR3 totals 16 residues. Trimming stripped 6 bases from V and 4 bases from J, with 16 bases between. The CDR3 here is CASRPGLSVYNSPLHF. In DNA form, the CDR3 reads TGTGCCAGCAGACCGGGACTGAGTGTTTATAATTCACCCCTCCACTTT.

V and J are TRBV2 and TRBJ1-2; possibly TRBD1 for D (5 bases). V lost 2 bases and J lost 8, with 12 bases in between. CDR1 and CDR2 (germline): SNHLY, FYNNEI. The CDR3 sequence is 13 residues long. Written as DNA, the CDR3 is TGTGCCAGCAGTGAATACCCAGGGAGCGGCTACACCTTC. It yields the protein CASSEYPGSGYTF.

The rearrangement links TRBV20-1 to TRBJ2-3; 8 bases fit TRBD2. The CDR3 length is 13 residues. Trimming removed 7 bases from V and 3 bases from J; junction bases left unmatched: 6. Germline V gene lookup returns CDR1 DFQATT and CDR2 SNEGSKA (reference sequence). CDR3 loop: CSVWSGGTDTQYF. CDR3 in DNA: TGCAGTGTTTGGAGCGGGGGTACAGATACGCAGTATTTT.

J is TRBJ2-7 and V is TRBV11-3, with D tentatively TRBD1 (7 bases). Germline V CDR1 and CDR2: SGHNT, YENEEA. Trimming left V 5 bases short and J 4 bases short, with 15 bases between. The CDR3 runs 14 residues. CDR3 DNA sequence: TGTGCCAGCAGCCAGGGGGGTGGGGGATACGAGCAGTACTTC. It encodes CASSQGGGGYEQYF. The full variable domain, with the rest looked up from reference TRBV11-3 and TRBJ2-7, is EAGVVQSPRYKIIEKKQPVAFWCNPISGHNTLYWYLQNLGQGPELLIRYENEEAVDDSQLPKDRFSAERLKGVDSTLKIQPAELGDSAVYLCASSQGGGGYEQYFGPGTRLTVT.

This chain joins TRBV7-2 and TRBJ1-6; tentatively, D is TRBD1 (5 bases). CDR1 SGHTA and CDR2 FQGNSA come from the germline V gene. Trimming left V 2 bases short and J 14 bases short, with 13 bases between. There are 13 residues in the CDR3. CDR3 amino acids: CASSLNPEGSLHF. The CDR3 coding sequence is TGTGCCAGCAGCTTAAATCCGGAGGGGTCCCTCCACTTT.

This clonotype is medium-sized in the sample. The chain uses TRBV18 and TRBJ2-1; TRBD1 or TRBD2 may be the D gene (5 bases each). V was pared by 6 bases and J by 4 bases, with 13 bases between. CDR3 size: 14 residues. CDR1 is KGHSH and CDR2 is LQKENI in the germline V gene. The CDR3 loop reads CASSDGWGYNEQFF. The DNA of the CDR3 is TGTGCCAGCTCCGACGGATGGGGGTACAATGAGCAGTTCTTC.

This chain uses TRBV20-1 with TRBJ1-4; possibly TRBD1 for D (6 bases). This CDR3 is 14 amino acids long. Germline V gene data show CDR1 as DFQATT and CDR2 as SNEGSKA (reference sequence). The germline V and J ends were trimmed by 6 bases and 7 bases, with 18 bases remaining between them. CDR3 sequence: CSATWTVGSEKLFF. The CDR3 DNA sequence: TGCAGTGCCACCTGGACAGTAGGTAGTGAAAAACTGTTTTTT.

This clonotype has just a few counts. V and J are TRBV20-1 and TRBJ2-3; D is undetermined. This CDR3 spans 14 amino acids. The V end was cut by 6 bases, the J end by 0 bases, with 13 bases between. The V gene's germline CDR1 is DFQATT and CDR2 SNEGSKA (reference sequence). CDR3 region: CSAPRRVSTDTQYF. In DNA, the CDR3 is TGCAGTGCCCCAAGAAGAGTTAGCACAGATACGCAGTATTTT.

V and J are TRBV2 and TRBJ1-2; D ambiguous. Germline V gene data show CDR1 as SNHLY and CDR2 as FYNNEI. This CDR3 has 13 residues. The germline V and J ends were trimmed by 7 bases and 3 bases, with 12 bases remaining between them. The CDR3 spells CASIWDVYYGYTF. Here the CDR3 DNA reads TGTGCCAGCATATGGGATGTTTACTATGGCTACACCTTC.

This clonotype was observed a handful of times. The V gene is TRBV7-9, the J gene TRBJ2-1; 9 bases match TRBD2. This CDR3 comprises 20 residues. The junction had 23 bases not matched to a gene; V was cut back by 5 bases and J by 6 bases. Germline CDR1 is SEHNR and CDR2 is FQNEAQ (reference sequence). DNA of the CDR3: TGTGCCAGCAGCGACAAAAACGGACTAGCGCGGGACGGAAGGGGCAATGAGCAGTTCTTC. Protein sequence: CASSDKNGLARDGRGNEQFF.

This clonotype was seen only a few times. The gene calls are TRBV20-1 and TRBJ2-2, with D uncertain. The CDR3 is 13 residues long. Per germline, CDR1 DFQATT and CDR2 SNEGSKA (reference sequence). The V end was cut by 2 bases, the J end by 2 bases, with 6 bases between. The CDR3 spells CSARRPNTGELFF. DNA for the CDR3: TGCAGTGCTAGACGGCCCAACACCGGGGAGCTGTTTTTT.

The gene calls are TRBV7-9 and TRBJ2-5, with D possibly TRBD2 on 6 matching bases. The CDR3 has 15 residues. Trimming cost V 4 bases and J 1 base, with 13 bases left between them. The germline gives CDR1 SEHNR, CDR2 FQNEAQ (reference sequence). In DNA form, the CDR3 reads TGTGCCAGCAGCTCCCAGGTGGGGGGCCAAGAGACCCAGTACTTC. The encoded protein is CASSSQVGGQETQYF.

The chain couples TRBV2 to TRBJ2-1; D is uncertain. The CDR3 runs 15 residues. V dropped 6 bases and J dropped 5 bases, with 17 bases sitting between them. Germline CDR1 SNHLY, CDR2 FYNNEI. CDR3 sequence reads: CASREMGSQNNEQFF. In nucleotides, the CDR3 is TGTGCCAGCAGGGAAATGGGTTCACAAAACAATGAGCAGTTCTTC.

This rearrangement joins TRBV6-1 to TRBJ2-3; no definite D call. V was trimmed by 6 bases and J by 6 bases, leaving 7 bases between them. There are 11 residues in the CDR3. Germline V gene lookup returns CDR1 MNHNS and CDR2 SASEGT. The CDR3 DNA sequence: TGTGCCAGCAGGGGCCCCGATACGCAGTATTTT. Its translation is CASRGPDTQYF.

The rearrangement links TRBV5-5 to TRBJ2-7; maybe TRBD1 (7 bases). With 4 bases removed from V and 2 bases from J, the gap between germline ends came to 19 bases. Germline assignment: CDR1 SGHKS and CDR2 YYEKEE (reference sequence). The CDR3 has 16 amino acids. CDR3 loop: CASSAPPSGGPYEQYF. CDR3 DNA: TGTGCCAGCAGCGCCCCCCCTTCAGGGGGGCCCTACGAGCAGTACTTC.

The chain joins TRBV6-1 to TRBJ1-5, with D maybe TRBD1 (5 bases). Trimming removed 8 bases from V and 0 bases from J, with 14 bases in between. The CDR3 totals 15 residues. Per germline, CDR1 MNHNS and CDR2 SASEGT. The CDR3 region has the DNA TGTGCCAGCGGGGCGGGGGGAAATAGCAATCAGCCCCAGCATTTT. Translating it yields CASGAGGNSNQPQHF.

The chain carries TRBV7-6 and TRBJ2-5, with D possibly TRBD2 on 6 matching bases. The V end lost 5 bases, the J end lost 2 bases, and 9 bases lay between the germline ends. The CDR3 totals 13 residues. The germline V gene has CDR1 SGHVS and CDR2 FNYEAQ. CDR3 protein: CASSRRAQETQYF. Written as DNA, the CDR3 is TGTGCCAGCAGCCGGAGGGCTCAAGAGACCCAGTACTTC.

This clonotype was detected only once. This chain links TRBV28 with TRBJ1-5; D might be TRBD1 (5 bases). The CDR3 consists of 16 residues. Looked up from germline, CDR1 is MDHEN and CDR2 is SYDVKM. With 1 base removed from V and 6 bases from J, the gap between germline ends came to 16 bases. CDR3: CASSLLGAGPGQPQHF. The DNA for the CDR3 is TGTGCCAGCAGTTTATTAGGTGCAGGGCCCGGTCAGCCCCAGCATTTT.

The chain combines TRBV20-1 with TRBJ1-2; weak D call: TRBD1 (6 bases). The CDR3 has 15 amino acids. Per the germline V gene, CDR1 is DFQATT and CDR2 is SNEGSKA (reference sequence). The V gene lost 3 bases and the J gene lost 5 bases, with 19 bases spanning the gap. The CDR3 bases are TGCAGTGCTAGGGACAGTAAGGCTAGACGATATGGCTACACCTTC. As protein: CSARDSKARRYGYTF.

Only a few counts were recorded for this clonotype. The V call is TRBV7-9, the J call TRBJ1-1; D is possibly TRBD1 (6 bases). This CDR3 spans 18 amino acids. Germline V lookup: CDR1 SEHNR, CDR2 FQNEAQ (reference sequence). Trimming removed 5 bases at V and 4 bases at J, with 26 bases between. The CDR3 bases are TGTGCCAGCAGCCCCTGGGGACCGACAGGCGGAATTAGCACTGAAGCTTTCTTT. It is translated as CASSPWGPTGGISTEAFF.

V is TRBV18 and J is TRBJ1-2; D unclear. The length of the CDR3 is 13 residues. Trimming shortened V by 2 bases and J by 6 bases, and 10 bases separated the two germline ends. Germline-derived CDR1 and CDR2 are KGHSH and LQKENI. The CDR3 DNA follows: TGTGCCAGCTCACCAATAGGGCTCCATGGCTACACCTTC. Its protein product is CASSPIGLHGYTF. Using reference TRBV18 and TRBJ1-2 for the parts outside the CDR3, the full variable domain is NAGVMQNPRHLVRRRGQEARLRCSPMKGHSHVYWYRQLPEEGLKFMVYLQKENIIDESGMPKERFSAEFPKEGPSILRIQQVVRGDSAAYFCASSPIGLHGYTFGSGTRLTVV.

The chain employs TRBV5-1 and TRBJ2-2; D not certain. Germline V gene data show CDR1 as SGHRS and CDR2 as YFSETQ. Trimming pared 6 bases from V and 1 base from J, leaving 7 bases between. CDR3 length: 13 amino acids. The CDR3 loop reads CASTVQNTGELFF. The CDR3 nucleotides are TGCGCCAGCACCGTACAGAACACCGGGGAGCTGTTTTTT. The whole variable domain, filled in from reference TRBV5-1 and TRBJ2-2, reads KAGVTQTPRYLIKTRGQQVTLSCSPISGHRSVSWYQQTPGQGLQFLFEYFSETQRNKGNFPGRFSGRQFSNSRSEMNVSTLELGDSALYLCASTVQNTGELFFGEGSRLTVL.

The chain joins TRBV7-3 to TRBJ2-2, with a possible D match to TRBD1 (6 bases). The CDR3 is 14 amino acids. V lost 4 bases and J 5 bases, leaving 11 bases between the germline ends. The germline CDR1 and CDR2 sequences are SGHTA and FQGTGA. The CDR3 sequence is CASSWDTRTGELFF. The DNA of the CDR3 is TGTGCCAGCAGCTGGGACACGAGAACCGGGGAGCTGTTTTTT.

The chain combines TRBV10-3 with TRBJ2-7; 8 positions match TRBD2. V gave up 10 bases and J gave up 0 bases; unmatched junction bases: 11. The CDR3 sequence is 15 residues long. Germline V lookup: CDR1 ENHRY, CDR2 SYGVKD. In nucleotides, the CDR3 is TGTGCCACCGCCCCCTGGCGGGAGGACTCCTACGAGCAGTACTTC. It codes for CATAPWREDSYEQYF.

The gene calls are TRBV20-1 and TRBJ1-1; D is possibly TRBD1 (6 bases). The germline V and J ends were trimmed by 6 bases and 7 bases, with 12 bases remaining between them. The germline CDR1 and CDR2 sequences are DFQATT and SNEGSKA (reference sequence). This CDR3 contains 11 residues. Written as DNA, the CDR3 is TGCAGTGCCTGGGGGGGCCTTGAAGCTTTCTTT. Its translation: CSAWGGLEAFF.

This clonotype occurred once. The CDR3 reads CASSTSIGSGANVLTF. As DNA, the CDR3 is TGTGCCAGCAGTACCTCCATTGGCTCTGGGGCCAACGTCCTGACTTTC. This chain uses TRBV6-1 with TRBJ2-6; no definite D call. The CDR3 contains 16 residues. Looked up from germline, CDR1 is MNHNS and CDR2 is SASEGT. The V end lost 5 bases, the J end lost 0 bases, and 11 bases lay between the germline ends.

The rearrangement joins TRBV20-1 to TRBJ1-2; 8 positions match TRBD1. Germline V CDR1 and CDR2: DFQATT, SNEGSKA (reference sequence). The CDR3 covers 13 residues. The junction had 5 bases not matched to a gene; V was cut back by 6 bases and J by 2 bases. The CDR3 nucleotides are TGCAGTGCGACGACAGGGGAGAACTATGGCTACACCTTC. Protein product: CSATTGENYGYTF.

This CDR3 is CASSQGTGVYNSPLHF. The CDR3 DNA reads as TGTGCCAGCAGCCAGGGGACAGGGGTATATAATTCACCCCTCCACTTT. The chain is built from TRBV14 and TRBJ1-6, with TRBD1 matching 10 bases. The CDR3 has 16 residues. The J segment lost 4 bases and the V segment lost 3 bases, leaving 3 bases of the junction unmatched. Germline CDR1 SGHDN, CDR2 FVKESK.

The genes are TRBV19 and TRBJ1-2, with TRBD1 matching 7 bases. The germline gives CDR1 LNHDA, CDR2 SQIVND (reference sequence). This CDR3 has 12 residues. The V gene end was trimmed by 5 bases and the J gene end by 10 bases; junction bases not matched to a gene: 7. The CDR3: CASSSDRPPYTF. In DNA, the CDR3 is TGTGCCAGTAGTTCGGACAGGCCACCCTACACCTTC.

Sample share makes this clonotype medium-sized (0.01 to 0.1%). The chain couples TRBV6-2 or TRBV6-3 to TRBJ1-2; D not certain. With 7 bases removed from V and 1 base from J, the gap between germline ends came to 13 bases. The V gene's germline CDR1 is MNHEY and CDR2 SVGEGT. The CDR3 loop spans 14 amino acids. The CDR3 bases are TGTGCCAGCAATCGGGCCACCTATAACTATGGCTACACCTTC. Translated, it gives CASNRATYNYGYTF.